This T cell receptor (beta chain) was captured by sequencing in a study of blood T cell repertoires in COVID-19. About the research overall: Some COVID-19 samples were acute and others convalescent; all came from the United States, Italy and Spain. T cells, B-cell-depleted T cells, or PBMCs provided the cDNA or gDNA that served as material.

In the source study's methods: Estimates of nucleated cell counts were drawn from the amplification of reference gene primers. Clones were read by immunoSEQ multiplex PCR, and TCRdb kept only the in-frame ones, dropping some. For V, J and clone size, that table is used; D and trimming come from the DNA. The sample records some 100,000 clones, over 75% being singletons. The CDR3 extends over 14 amino acids. V dropped 3 bases and J dropped 6; count of bases not matched to a gene: 6. Germline values: CDR1 MNHEY, CDR2 SMNVEV (reference sequence). The TCR comes from a man aged 50 to 59 with acute or convalescent COVID-19. This chain uses TRBV27 with TRBJ1-2, with 8 positions matching TRBD1. Sequenced sample: peripheral blood. CDR3 in DNA: TGTGCCAGCAGTTTCACCGGACAGGGACATGGCTACACCTTC. The encoded protein is CASSFTGQGHGYTF.